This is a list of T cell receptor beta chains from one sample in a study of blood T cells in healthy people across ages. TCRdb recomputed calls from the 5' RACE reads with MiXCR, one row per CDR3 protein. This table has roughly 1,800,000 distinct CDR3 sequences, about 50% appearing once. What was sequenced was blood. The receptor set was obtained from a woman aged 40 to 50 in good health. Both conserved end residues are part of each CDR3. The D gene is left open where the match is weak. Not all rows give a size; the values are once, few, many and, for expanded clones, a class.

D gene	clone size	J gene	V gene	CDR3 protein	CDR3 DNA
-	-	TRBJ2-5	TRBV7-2	CVSSSPETQYF	TGTGTCAGCAGCTCCCCCGAGACCCAGTACTTC
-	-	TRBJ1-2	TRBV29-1	CSVRGGSNYGYTF	TGCAGCGTTCGGGGAGGGTCTAACTATGGCTACACCTTC
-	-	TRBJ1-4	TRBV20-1	CSAIGGVGEKLFF	TGCAGTGCTATCGGGGGGGTCGGGGAAAAACTGTTTTTT
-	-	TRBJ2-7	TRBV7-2	CASSLGGTLSYNEQYF	TGTGCCAGCAGCTTAGGCGGGACACTCTCCTACAATGAGCAGTACTTC
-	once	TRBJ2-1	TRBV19	CASSIGQDSSYNEQFF	TGTGCCAGTAGTATAGGGCAGGATAGCTCCTACAATGAGCAGTTCTTC
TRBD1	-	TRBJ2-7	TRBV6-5	CASRPGQGQTYEQYF	TGTGCCAGCAGACCCGGACAGGGTCAGACCTACGAGCAGTACTTC
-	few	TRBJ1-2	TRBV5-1	CASSLNSGRDYGYTF	TGCGCCAGCAGCTTGAATAGTGGACGTGACTATGGCTACACCTTC
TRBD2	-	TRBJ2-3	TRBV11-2	CASSPLAGGSSDTQYF	TGTGCCAGCAGCCCGTTAGCGGGGGGGTCATCAGATACGCAGTATTTT
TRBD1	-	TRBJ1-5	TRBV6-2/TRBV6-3	CASSGRDRAPDQPQHF	TGTGCCAGCAGCGGCCGGGACAGGGCCCCGGATCAGCCCCAGCATTTT
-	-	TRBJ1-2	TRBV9	CASSVGPGNYGYTF	TGTGCCAGCAGCGTAGGTCCAGGGAACTATGGCTACACCTTC